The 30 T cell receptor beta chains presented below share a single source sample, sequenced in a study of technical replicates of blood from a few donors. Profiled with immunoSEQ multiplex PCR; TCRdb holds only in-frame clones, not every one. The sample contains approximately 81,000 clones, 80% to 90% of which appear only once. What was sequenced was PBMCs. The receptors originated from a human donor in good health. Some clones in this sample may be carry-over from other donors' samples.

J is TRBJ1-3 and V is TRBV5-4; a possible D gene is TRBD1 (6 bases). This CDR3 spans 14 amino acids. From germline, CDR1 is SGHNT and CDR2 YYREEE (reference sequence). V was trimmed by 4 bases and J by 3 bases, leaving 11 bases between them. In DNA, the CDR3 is TGTGCCAGCAGCCCACGACAGGATGGAAACACCATATATTTT. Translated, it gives CASSPRQDGNTIYF.

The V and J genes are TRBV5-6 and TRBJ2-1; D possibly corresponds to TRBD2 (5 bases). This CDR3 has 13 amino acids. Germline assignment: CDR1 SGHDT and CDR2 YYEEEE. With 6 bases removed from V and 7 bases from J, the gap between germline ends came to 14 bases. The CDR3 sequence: CASKAGVKNEQFF. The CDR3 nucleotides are TGTGCCAGCAAGGCGGGCGTGAAAAATGAGCAGTTCTTC.

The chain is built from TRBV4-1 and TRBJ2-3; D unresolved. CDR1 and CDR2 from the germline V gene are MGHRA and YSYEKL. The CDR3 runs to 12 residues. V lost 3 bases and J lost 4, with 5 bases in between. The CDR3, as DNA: TGCGCCAGCAGCCACCCCGCAGATACGCAGTATTTT. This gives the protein CASSHPADTQYF.

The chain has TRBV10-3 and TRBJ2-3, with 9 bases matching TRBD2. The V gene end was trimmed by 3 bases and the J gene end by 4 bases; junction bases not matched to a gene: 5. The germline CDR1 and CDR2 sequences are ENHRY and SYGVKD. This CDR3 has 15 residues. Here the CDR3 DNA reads TGTGCCATCAGTGACCAAGCGGGGGGACCAGATACGCAGTATTTT. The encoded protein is CAISDQAGGPDTQYF.

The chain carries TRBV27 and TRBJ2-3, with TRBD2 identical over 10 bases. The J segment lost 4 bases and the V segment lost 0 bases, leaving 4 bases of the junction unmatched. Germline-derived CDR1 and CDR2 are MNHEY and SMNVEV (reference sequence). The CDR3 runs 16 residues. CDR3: CASSLSIAGGSDTQYF. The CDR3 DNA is TGTGCCAGCAGTTTATCGATAGCGGGAGGATCAGATACGCAGTATTTT.

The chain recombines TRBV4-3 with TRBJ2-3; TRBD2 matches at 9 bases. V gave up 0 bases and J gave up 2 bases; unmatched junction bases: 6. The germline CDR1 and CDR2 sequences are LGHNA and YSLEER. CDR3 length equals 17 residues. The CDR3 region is CASSQDAVAGVTDTQYF. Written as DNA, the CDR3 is TGCGCCAGCAGCCAAGATGCCGTAGCGGGGGTCACAGATACGCAGTATTTT.

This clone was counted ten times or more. CDR3 DNA: TGCAGCGTTGGGAGGACAGGGTTTGTCTCTGAAGCTTTCTTT. It is translated as CSVGRTGFVSEAFF. The chain links TRBV29-1 to TRBJ1-1, with TRBD1 matching over 8 bases. V lost 4 bases and J lost 6; bases outside the gene matches: 10. Germline V gene sequence: CDR1 SQVTM, CDR2 ANQGSEA. The CDR3 totals 14 residues.

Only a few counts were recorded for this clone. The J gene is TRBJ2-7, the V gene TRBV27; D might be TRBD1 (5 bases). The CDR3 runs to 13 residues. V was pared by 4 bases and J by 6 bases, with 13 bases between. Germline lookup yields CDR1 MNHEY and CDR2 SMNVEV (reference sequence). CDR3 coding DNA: TGTGCCAGCAGTTCGGCAGGGCTGGGCGAGCAGTACTTC. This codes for CASSSAGLGEQYF.

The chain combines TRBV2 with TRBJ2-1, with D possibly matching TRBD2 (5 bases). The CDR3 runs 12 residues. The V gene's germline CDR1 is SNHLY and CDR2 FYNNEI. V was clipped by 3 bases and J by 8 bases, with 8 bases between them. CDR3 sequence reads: CASSDWGDEQFF. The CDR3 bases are TGTGCCAGCAGTGATTGGGGAGATGAGCAGTTCTTC.

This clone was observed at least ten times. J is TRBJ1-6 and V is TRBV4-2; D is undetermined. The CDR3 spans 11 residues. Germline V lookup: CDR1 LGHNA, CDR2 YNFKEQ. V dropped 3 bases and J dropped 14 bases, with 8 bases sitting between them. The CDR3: CASSQLDTLHF. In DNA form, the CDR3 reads TGTGCCAGCAGCCAGTTAGACACCCTCCACTTT.

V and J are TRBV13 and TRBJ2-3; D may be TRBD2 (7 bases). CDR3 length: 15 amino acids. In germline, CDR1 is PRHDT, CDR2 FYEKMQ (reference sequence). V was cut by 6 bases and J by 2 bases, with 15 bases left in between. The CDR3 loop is CASSSLGGLTDTQYF. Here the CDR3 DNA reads TGTGCCAGCAGTTCCCTGGGGGGGCTCACAGATACGCAGTATTTT.

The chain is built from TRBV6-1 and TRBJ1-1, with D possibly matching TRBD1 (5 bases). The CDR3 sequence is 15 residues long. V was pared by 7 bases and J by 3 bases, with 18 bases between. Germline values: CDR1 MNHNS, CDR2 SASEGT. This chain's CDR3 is CASTRGGGVYTEAFF. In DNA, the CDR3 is TGTGCCAGCACCCGCGGCGGGGGGGTTTACACTGAAGCTTTCTTT.

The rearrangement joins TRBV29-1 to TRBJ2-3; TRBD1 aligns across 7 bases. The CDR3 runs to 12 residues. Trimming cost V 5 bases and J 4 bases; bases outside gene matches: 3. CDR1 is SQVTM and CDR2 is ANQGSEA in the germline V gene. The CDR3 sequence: CSVPQGADTQYF. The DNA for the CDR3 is TGCAGCGTTCCTCAGGGGGCAGATACGCAGTATTTT.

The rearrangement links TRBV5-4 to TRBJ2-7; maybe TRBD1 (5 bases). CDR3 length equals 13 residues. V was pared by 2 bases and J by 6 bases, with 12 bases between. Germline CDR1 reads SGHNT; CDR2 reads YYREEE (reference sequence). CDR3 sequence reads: CASSFFGAGEQYF. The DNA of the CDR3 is TGTGCCAGCAGCTTCTTTGGGGCAGGCGAGCAGTACTTC. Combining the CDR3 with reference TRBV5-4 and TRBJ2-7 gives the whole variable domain ETGVTQSPTHLIKTRGQQVTLRCSSQSGHNTVSWYQQALGQGPQFIFQYYREEENGRGNFPPRFSGLQFPNYSSELNVNALELDDSALYLCASSFFGAGEQYFGPGTRLTVT.

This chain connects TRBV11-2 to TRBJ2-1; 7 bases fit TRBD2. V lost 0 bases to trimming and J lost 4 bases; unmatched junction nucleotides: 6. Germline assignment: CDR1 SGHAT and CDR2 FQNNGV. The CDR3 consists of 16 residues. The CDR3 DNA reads TGTGCCAGCAGCTTAGAGGTTCTAGCGGAGTACAATGAGCAGTTCTTC. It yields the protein CASSLEVLAEYNEQFF. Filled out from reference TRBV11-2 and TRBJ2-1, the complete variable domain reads EAGVAQSPRYKIIEKRQSVAFWCNPISGHATLYWYQQILGQGPKLLIQFQNNGVVDDSQLPKDRFSAERLKGVDSTLKIQPAKLEDSAVYLCASSLEVLAEYNEQFFGPGTRLTVL.

The CDR3 spells CASSSGGGYEQYF. Written as DNA, the CDR3 is TGTGCCAGCAGCTCCGGGGGGGGCTACGAGCAGTACTTC. The chain is built from TRBV7-6 and TRBJ2-7, with 8 positions matching TRBD2. This CDR3 comprises 13 residues. The V gene end was trimmed by 4 bases and the J gene end by 3 bases; junction bases not matched to a gene: 2. The V gene's germline CDR1 is SGHVS and CDR2 FNYEAQ.

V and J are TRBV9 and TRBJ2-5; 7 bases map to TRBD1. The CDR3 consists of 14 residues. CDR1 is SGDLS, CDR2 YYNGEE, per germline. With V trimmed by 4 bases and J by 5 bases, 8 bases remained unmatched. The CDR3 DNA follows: TGTGCCAGCAGCAAACAGGGGACCGGGGAGACCCAGTACTTC. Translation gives CASSKQGTGETQYF.

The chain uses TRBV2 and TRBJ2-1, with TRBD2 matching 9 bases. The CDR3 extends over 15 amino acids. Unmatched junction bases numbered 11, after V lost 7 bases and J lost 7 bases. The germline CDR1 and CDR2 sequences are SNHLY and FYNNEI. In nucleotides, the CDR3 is TGTGCCAGCATCAGGAGCCTAGCGGGGACGAATGAGCAGTTCTTC. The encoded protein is CASIRSLAGTNEQFF.

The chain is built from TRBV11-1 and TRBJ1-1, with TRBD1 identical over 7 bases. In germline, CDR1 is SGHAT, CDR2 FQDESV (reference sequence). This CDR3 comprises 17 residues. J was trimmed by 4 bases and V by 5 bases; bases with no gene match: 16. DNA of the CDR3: TGTGCCAGCAGCCCCGGCCGGCGAGGGGGCGGTGTCACTGAAGCTTTCTTT. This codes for CASSPGRRGGGVTEAFF. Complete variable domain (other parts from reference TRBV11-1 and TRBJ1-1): EAEVAQSPRYKITEKSQAVAFWCDPISGHATLYWYRQILGQGPELLVQFQDESVVDDSQLPKDRFSAERLKGVDSTLKIQPAELGDSAMYLCASSPGRRGGGVTEAFFGQGTRLTVV.

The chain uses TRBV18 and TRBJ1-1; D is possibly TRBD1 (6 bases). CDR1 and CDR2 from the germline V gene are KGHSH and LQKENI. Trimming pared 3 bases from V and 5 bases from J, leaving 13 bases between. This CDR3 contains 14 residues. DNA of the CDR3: TGTGCCAGCTCACCGAGGGGGGGAGAGACTGAAGCTTTCTTT. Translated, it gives CASSPRGGETEAFF.

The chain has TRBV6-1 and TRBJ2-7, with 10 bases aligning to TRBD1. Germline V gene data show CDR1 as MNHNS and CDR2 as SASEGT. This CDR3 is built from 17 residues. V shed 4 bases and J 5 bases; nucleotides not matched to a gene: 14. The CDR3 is CASSARDRGWFDHEQYF. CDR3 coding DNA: TGTGCCAGCAGTGCCCGGGACAGGGGTTGGTTTGATCACGAGCAGTACTTC.

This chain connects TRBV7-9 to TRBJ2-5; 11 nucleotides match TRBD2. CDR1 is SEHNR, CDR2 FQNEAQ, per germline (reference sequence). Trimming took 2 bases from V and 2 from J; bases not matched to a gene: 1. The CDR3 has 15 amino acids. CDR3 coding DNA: TGTGCCAGCAGCTTATTAGCGGGGGGGCAAGAGACCCAGTACTTC. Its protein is CASSLLAGGQETQYF.

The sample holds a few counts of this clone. The CDR3 coding sequence is TGCGCCAGCAGCCAAACCGGGACAGGGGCTACCTACGAGCAGTACTTC. This encodes CASSQTGTGATYEQYF. The chain combines TRBV4-1 with TRBJ2-7; 10 bases are shared with TRBD1. V shed 2 bases, J shed 2 bases, and the junction held 6 bases outside the gene matches. CDR1 is MGHRA, CDR2 YSYEKL, per germline. This CDR3 spans 16 amino acids.

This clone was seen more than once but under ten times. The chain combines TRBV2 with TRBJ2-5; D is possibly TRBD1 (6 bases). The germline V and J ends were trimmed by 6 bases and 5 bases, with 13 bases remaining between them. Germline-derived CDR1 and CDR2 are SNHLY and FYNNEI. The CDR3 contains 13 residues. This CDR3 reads CASSLRQAETQYF. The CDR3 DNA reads TGTGCCAGCAGCCTCAGACAGGCTGAGACCCAGTACTTC.

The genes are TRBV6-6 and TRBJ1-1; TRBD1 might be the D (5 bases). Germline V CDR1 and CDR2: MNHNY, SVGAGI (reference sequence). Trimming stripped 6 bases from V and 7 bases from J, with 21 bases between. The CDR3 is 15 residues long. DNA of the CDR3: TGTGCCAGCAGCCTGACTCGGGGAGGGGCTGGTGAAGCTTTCTTT. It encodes CASSLTRGGAGEAFF.

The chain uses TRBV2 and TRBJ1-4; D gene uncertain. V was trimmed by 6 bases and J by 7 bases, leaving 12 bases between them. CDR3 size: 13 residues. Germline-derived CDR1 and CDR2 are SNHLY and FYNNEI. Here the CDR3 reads CASSGRRREKLFF. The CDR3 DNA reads TGTGCCAGCAGCGGAAGGAGGCGTGAAAAACTGTTTTTT.

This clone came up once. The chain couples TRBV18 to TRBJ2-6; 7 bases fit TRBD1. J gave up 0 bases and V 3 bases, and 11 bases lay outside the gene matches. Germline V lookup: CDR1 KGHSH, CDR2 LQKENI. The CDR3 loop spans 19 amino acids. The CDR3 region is CASSPKSTGATSGANVLTF. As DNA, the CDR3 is TGTGCCAGCTCACCTAAGTCCACAGGGGCGACCTCTGGGGCCAACGTCCTGACTTTC.

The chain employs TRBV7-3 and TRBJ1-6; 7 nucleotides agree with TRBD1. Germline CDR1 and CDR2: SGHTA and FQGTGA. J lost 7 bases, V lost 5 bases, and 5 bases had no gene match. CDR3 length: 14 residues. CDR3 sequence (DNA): TGTGCCAGCAGCCCGGGACAGCCCAATTCACCCCTCCACTTT. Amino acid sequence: CASSPGQPNSPLHF.

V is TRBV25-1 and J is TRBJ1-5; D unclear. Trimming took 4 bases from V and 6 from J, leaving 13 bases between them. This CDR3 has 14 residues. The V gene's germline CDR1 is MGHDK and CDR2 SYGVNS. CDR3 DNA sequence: TGTGCCAGCAGTGCCGCGGGAGTAGGTCAGCCCCAGCATTTT. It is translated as CASSAAGVGQPQHF. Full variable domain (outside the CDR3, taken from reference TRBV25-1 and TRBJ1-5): EADIYQTPRYLVIGTGKKITLECSQTMGHDKMYWYQQDPGMELHLIHYSYGVNSTEKGDLSSESTVSRIRTEHFPLTLESARPSHTSQYLCASSAAGVGQPQHFGDGTRLSIL.

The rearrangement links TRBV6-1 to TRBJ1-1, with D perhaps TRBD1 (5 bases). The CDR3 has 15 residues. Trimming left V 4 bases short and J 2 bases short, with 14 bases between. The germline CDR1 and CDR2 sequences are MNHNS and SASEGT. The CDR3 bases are TGTGCCAGCAGTGTATCGGACACAATAAACACTGAAGCTTTCTTT. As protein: CASSVSDTINTEAFF.